The 28 T cell receptor beta chains below all came from one sample that was sequenced in a study of response to subunit inactivated influenza vaccine (dated by TCRdb to about 2018). Receptor amplification or capture employed RT-PCR. Reads for this sample came from an Illumina HiSeq 2500. TCRdb cleaned the public reads at Q25 with fastp, built clones with MiXCR and kept in-frame beta chains. All rows with the same CDR3 protein become a single entry with the most common DNA and genes. This sample lists roughly 700,000 distinct CDR3 sequences; about 15% were detected once. The leading ten clones occupy around 7% of the sample. This material consisted of PBMCs from blood, taken roughly 15 days before vaccination. Receptor source: a man between 45 and 60 years old who received an inactivated influenza vaccine. Donor details come from another sample of the same person, matched by shared clones.

This clonotype was counted a few times. CDR3 DNA: TGTGCCAGCAGTTTTTACGGGGAAACAGATACGCAGTATTTT. Protein sequence: CASSFYGETDTQYF. V gene TRBV12-3 or TRBV12-4 combines with J gene TRBJ2-3; the D gene is possibly TRBD2 (5 bases). The CDR3 covers 14 residues. V lost 3 bases to trimming and J lost 3 bases, with 10 bases between them.

This clonotype was recorded a few times. V is TRBV2 and J is TRBJ1-1, with 8 bases that match TRBD1. There are 13 residues in the CDR3. The J segment lost 4 bases and the V segment lost 6 bases, leaving 4 bases of the junction unmatched. Germline CDR1 and CDR2: SNHLY and FYNNEI. CDR3 DNA sequence: TGTGCCAGCAGGGCAACAGGGGGCACTGAAGCTTTCTTT. Encoded protein: CASRATGGTEAFF. Variable domain in full (rest from reference TRBV2 and TRBJ1-1): EPEVTQTPSHQVTQMGQEVILRCVPISNHLYFYWYRQILGQKVEFLVSFYNNEISEKSEIFDDQFSVERPDGSNFTLKIRSTKLEDSAMYFCASRATGGTEAFFGQGTRLTVV.

This clonotype was seen at least ten times. The rearrangement joins TRBV10-3 to TRBJ2-1, with D possibly matching TRBD2 (5 bases). V lost 5 bases, J lost 8 bases, and 10 bases lay in between. This CDR3 has 12 amino acids. Germline lookup yields CDR1 ENHRY and CDR2 SYGVKD. The CDR3, as DNA: TGTGCCATCAGTCAAGCGGAGTATGAGCAGTTCTTC. This translates into CAISQAEYEQFF.

There are a few counts of this clonotype. This chain uses TRBV20-1 with TRBJ2-7; perhaps TRBD2 as D (6 bases). CDR3 length: 16 residues. Deletions cut 0 bases from V and 3 bases from J, with 18 bases between. CDR1 is DFQATT and CDR2 is SNEGSKA in the germline V gene (reference sequence). The CDR3 nucleotides read TGCAGTGCTAGAGAATTGGGGGGACCCACGGTCTACGAGCAGTACTTC. It yields the protein CSARELGGPTVYEQYF.

CDR3 loop: CASSTGVHDTQYF. The CDR3, as DNA: TGTGCCAGCAGTACGGGGGTTCATGATACGCAGTATTTT. The V gene is TRBV12-3 or TRBV12-4, the J gene TRBJ2-3; D is possibly TRBD2 (6 bases). V gave up 5 bases and J gave up 6 bases, with 12 bases separating them. This CDR3 spans 13 amino acids.

This rearrangement joins TRBV24-1 to TRBJ2-2; no firm D call. Germline CDR1 is KGHDR and CDR2 is SFDVKD. The CDR3 spans 13 residues. V lost 1 base to trimming and J lost 4 bases, with 3 bases between them. The CDR3 reads CATSDFSTGELFF. The CDR3 region has the DNA TGTGCCACCAGTGATTTCTCCACCGGGGAGCTGTTTTTT.

The rearrangement uses TRBV29-1 and TRBJ2-2; TRBD2 matches at 7 bases. The CDR3 totals 15 residues. Per the germline V gene, CDR1 is SQVTM and CDR2 is ANQGSEA. V gave up 6 bases and J gave up 0 bases; unmatched junction bases: 7. CDR3 DNA: TGCAGCGTCAGACTAGCAGACGCGAACACCGGGGAGCTGTTTTTT. Translated, it gives CSVRLADANTGELFF.

The J gene is TRBJ2-1, the V gene TRBV28; D is unresolved. The CDR3 is 15 residues long. Germline V gene sequence: CDR1 MDHEN, CDR2 SYDVKM. Trimming left V 10 bases short and J 1 base short, with 17 bases between. This chain's CDR3 is CATTAELPSYNEQFF. The CDR3 coding sequence is TGTGCCACCACCGCGGAGCTCCCTTCCTACAATGAGCAGTTCTTC.

This chain uses TRBV12-3 or TRBV12-4 with TRBJ2-5; 8 bases line up with TRBD1. CDR3 length equals 14 residues. V dropped 6 bases and J dropped 4; count of bases not matched to a gene: 7. In nucleotides, the CDR3 is TGTGCCAGCAGACCACAGGACAGGGTAGAGACCCAGTACTTC. Protein: CASRPQDRVETQYF.

The J gene is TRBJ1-6, the V gene TRBV7-9; weak D call: TRBD1 (5 bases). Trimming stripped 1 base from V and 7 bases from J, with 11 bases between. CDR1 and CDR2 (germline): SEHNR, FQNEAQ (reference sequence). CDR3 length: 15 residues. CDR3 nucleotide sequence: TGTGCCAGCAGCTTAGAGGGACCCTCCAATTCACCCCTCCACTTT. Encoded protein: CASSLEGPSNSPLHF.

The chain is built from TRBV20-1 and TRBJ2-7; TRBD2 agrees at 13 bases. V gave up 2 bases and J gave up 5 bases; unmatched junction bases: 9. CDR3 length: 16 amino acids. CDR1 and CDR2 (germline): DFQATT, SNEGSKA (reference sequence). The CDR3 loop reads CSARPRTSGRVNEQYF. For the CDR3, the DNA is TGCAGTGCTAGACCCCGGACTAGCGGGAGAGTCAACGAGCAGTACTTC.

This clonotype was seen many times. V usage is TRBV7-8 and J usage is TRBJ2-7; 8 positions agree with TRBD2. Germline lookup yields CDR1 SGHVS and CDR2 FQNEAQ. V gave up 1 base and J gave up 0 bases; unmatched junction bases: 2. This CDR3 comprises 15 residues. This chain's CDR3 is CASSLELAASYEQYF. The CDR3 DNA reads TGTGCCAGCAGCTTAGAACTAGCGGCCTCCTACGAGCAGTACTTC.

In its sample, this clonotype was seen a few times. The chain is built from TRBV20-1 and TRBJ2-1; D gene ambiguous. In germline, CDR1 is DFQATT, CDR2 SNEGSKA (reference sequence). V lost 4 bases, J lost 12 bases, and 10 bases lay in between. The CDR3 spans 10 residues. The CDR3 loop is CSAKISGQFF. The CDR3 DNA follows: TGCAGTGCTAAGATTAGTGGGCAGTTCTTC.

This clonotype turned up a few times. V and J are TRBV20-1 and TRBJ2-7, with TRBD1 matching over 7 bases. Germline values: CDR1 DFQATT, CDR2 SNEGSKA (reference sequence). Trimming at V came to 6 bases and at J to 2 bases, leaving 7 bases not matched to a gene. This CDR3 is 13 amino acids long. DNA of the CDR3: TGCAGTGCCACTTCGGGACAGCCCTACGAGCAGTACTTC. This codes for CSATSGQPYEQYF.

There are a few counts of this clonotype. V gene TRBV4-3 combines with J gene TRBJ2-3; TRBD2 matches 16 bases. The length of the CDR3 is 15 residues. The J segment lost 6 bases and the V segment lost 9 bases, leaving 6 bases of the junction unmatched. CDR1 is LGHNA, CDR2 YSLEER, per germline. DNA for the CDR3: TGCGCCAGTCAGGGGACTAGCGGGGGGGCTGATACGCAGTATTTT. It codes for CASQGTSGGADTQYF.

The table lists this clonotype with a few counts. V usage is TRBV6-2 or TRBV6-3 and J usage is TRBJ2-4, with 8 bases lining up with TRBD1. CDR3 length: 14 amino acids. V gave up 5 bases and J gave up 9 bases; unmatched junction bases: 9. The V gene's germline CDR1 is MNHEY and CDR2 SVGEGT. The CDR3 reads CASSLGQGVGIQYF. The CDR3 coding sequence is TGTGCCAGCAGTCTCGGACAGGGCGTTGGCATTCAGTACTTC.

This rearrangement joins TRBV19 to TRBJ2-5, with D tentatively TRBD2 (6 bases). Between the trimmed V and J ends, which lost 5 bases and 1 base, there was a span of 14 bases. The CDR3 length is 15 residues. Germline V gene lookup returns CDR1 LNHDA and CDR2 SQIVND (reference sequence). The CDR3 DNA is TGTGCCAGTAGTCGAACCGGGACTCGCCAAGAGACCCAGTACTTC. It is translated as CASSRTGTRQETQYF.

J is TRBJ1-1 and V is TRBV29-1, with D possibly being TRBD1 (5 bases). The CDR3 runs 14 residues. Trimming pared 1 base from V and 1 base from J, leaving 10 bases between. Germline lookup yields CDR1 SQVTM and CDR2 ANQGSEA. DNA for the CDR3: TGCAGCGTTGAAGCGGTACAGGCGAACACTGAAGCTTTCTTT. Translation: CSVEAVQANTEAFF.

This clonotype occurred many times. V gene TRBV12-3 or TRBV12-4 combines with J gene TRBJ2-3; D remains ambiguous. The V end was cut by 2 bases, the J end by 4 bases, with 7 bases between. This CDR3 region has 13 residues. In DNA form, the CDR3 reads TGTGCCAGCAGTTTAATGGGGTCAGATACGCAGTATTTT. As protein: CASSLMGSDTQYF.

This sequence joins TRBV20-1 and TRBJ2-1; 7 nucleotides agree with TRBD2. The CDR3 loop spans 15 amino acids. Germline V gene data show CDR1 as DFQATT and CDR2 as SNEGSKA (reference sequence). V lost 1 base to trimming and J lost 8 bases; unmatched junction nucleotides: 11. CDR3 sequence reads: CSARGERDPEDEQFF. The CDR3 DNA is TGCAGTGCTAGAGGCGAGCGGGATCCCGAGGATGAGCAGTTCTTC.

This clonotype was recorded a few times. This chain uses TRBV4-2 with TRBJ2-5; TRBD2 matches 15 bases. This CDR3 has 16 residues. CDR1 is LGHNA and CDR2 is YNFKEQ in the germline V gene. Unmatched junction bases numbered 1, after V lost 0 bases and J lost 5 bases. The DNA of the CDR3 is TGTGCCAGCAGCCAAGATGGGACTAGCGGGAGGGAGACCCAGTACTTC. Its translation is CASSQDGTSGRETQYF.

The chain links TRBV4-1 to TRBJ2-1, with TRBD2 matching 9 bases. The CDR3 covers 19 residues. The germline gives CDR1 MGHRA, CDR2 YSYEKL. V was pared by 4 bases and J by 0 bases, with 13 bases of the junction left unmatched. CDR3 sequence: CASSPRASGAISSYNEQFF. DNA for the CDR3: TGCGCCAGCAGCCCCCGGGCTAGCGGGGCAATAAGCTCCTACAATGAGCAGTTCTTC.

The rearrangement links TRBV9 to TRBJ2-1; the D call may be TRBD1 or TRBD2 (6 bases each). V lost 0 bases to trimming and J lost 4 bases, with 11 bases between them. The CDR3 runs 15 residues. Germline-derived CDR1 and CDR2 are SGDLS and YYNGEE. DNA for the CDR3: TGTGCCAGCAGCGTAGAACCGGGGGCGTACAATGAGCAGTTCTTC. Its translation: CASSVEPGAYNEQFF.

V gene TRBV11-2 combines with J gene TRBJ2-7; 12 nucleotides agree with TRBD2. CDR1 is SGHAT and CDR2 is FQNNGV in the germline V gene. The CDR3 sequence is 14 residues long. The trim removed 5 bases at V and 7 bases at J, leaving 6 bases unmatched. The chain's CDR3 is CASSPTTSGGEQYF. The CDR3 bases are TGTGCCAGCAGCCCAACGACTAGCGGGGGAGAGCAGTACTTC.

In its sample, this clonotype was seen a few times. This chain connects TRBV13 to TRBJ1-4; D remains unclear. In germline, CDR1 is PRHDT, CDR2 FYEKMQ (reference sequence). V was trimmed by 3 bases and J by 10 bases, leaving 27 bases between them. The CDR3 has 18 amino acids. CDR3 coding DNA: TGTGCCAGCAGCTTGGGCACCCGTATGGCTCGCAATGAAGGAAAACTGTTTTTT. Its protein product is CASSLGTRMARNEGKLFF.

This clonotype was seen more than once but under ten times. The V call is TRBV20-1, the J call TRBJ2-1; maybe TRBD2 (6 bases). V lost 6 bases, J lost 3 bases, and 18 bases lay in between. This CDR3 spans 15 amino acids. Germline V gene data show CDR1 as DFQATT and CDR2 as SNEGSKA (reference sequence). The CDR3 spells CSALGGTVVYNEQFF. The CDR3 nucleotides are TGCAGTGCGCTGGGTGGGACTGTAGTCTACAATGAGCAGTTCTTC.

This clonotype has just a few counts. The chain links TRBV10-1 to TRBJ1-1, with 9 positions matching TRBD1. V shed 0 bases, J shed 11 bases, and the junction held 4 bases outside the gene matches. The CDR3 is 13 amino acids. The germline V gene has CDR1 WNHNN and CDR2 SYGVQD (reference sequence). In nucleotides, the CDR3 is TGCGCCAGCAGTGAGTCGTATGGACAGGGGGCTTTCTTT. It encodes CASSESYGQGAFF.

This sequence joins TRBV7-9 and TRBJ1-2; maybe TRBD1 (6 bases). The CDR3 covers 15 residues. The germline CDR1 and CDR2 sequences are SEHNR and FQNEAQ (reference sequence). Trimming cost V 1 base and J 4 bases, with 13 bases left between them. The CDR3: CASSLGRQGTYGYTF. The CDR3 nucleotides are TGTGCCAGCAGCTTAGGTCGGCAGGGGACCTATGGCTACACCTTC. The full variable domain, with the rest looked up from reference TRBV7-9 and TRBJ1-2, is DTGVSQNPRHKITKRGQNVTFRCDPISEHNRLYWYRQTLGQGPEFLTYFQNEAQLEKSRLLSDRFSAERPKGSFSTLEIQRTEQGDSAMYLCASSLGRQGTYGYTFGSGTRLTVV.